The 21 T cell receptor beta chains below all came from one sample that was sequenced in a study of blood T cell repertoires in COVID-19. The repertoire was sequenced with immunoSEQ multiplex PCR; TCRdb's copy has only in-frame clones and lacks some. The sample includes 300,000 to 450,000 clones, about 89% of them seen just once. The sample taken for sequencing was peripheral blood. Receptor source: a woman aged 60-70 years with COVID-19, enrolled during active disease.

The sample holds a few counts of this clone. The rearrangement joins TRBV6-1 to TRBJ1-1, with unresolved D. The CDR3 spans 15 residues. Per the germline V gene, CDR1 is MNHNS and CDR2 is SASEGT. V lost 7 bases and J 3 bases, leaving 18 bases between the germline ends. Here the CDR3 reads CASIIHSPGDTEAFF. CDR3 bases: TGTGCCAGCATTATCCACAGTCCCGGGGACACTGAAGCTTTCTTT.

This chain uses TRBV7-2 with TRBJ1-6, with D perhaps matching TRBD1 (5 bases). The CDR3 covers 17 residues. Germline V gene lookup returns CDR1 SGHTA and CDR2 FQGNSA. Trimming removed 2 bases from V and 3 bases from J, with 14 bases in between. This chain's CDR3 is CASSLTIWQGYNSPLHF. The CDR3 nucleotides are TGTGCCAGCAGCTTAACTATCTGGCAGGGCTATAATTCACCCCTCCACTTT.

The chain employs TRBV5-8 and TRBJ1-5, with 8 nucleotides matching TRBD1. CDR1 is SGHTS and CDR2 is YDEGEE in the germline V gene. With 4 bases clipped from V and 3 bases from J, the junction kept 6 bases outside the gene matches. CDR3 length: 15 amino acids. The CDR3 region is CASSPGQVINQPQHF. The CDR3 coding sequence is TGTGCCAGCAGCCCGGGACAGGTGATCAATCAGCCCCAGCATTTT.

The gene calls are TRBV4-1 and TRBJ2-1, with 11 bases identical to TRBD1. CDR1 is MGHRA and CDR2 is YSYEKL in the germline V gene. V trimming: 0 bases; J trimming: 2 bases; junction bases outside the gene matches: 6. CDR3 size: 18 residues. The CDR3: CASSQDSWDRGTYNEQFF. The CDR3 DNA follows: TGCGCCAGCAGCCAAGATAGTTGGGACAGGGGGACCTACAATGAGCAGTTCTTC.

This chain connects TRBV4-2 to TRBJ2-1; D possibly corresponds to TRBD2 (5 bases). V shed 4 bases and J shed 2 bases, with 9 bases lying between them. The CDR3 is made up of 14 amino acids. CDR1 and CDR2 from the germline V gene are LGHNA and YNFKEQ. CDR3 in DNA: TGTGCCAGCAGCCCCTTAGCGACCTACAATGAGCAGTTCTTC. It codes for CASSPLATYNEQFF.

This CDR3 is CASSLGPQRSPLHF. The CDR3 nucleotides read TGCGCCAGCAGCTTGGGCCCCCAACGGTCACCCCTCCACTTT. The chain has TRBV5-1 and TRBJ1-6, with D unresolved. Germline CDR1 is SGHRS and CDR2 is YFSETQ. Between the trimmed V and J ends, which lost 0 bases and 10 bases, there was a span of 11 bases. The CDR3 totals 14 residues.

As DNA, the CDR3 is TGTGCCAGCAGCGAAAACCTGGGGCCTCAAGAGACCCAGTACTTC. This sequence encodes CASSENLGPQETQYF. The chain links TRBV5-6 to TRBJ2-5; TRBD1 is a possible D gene (5 bases). Looked up from germline, CDR1 is SGHDT and CDR2 is YYEEEE. V lost 4 bases and J 2 bases, leaving 15 bases between the germline ends. CDR3 length: 15 residues.

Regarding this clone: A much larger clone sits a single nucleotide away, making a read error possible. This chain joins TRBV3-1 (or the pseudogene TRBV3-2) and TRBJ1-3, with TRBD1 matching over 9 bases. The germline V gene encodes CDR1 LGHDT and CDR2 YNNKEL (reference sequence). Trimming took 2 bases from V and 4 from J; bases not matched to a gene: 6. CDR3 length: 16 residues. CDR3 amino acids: CASSQPGQGTGNTIYF. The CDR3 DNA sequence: TGTGCCAGCAGCCAACCGGGACAGGGAACCGGAAACACCATATATTTT.

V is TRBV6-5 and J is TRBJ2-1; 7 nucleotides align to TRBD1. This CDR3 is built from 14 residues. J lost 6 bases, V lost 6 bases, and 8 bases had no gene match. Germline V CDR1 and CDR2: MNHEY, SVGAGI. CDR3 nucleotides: TGTGCCAGCAGGGTAGACAGGGCGGGCAATGAGCAGTTCTTC. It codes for CASRVDRAGNEQFF.

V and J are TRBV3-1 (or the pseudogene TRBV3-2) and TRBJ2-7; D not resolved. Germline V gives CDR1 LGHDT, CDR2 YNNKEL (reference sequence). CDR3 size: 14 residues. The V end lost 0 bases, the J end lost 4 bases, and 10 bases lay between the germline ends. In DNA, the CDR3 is TGTGCCAGCAGCCAAGAACAGCCCCCTTACGAGCAGTACTTC. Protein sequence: CASSQEQPPYEQYF.

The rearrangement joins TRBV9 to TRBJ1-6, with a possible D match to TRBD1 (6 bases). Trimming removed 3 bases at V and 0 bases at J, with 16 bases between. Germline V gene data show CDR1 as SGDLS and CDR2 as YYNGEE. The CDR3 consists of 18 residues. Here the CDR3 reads CASSAQGNPSSYNSPLHF. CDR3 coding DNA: TGTGCCAGCAGCGCACAGGGAAATCCTAGCTCCTATAATTCACCCCTCCACTTT.

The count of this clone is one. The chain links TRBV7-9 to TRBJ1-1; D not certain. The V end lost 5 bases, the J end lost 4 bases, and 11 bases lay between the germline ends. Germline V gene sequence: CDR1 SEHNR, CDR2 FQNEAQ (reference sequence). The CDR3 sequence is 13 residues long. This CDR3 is CASSLGSRTEAFF. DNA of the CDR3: TGTGCCAGCAGCCTAGGGAGTCGCACTGAAGCTTTCTTT.

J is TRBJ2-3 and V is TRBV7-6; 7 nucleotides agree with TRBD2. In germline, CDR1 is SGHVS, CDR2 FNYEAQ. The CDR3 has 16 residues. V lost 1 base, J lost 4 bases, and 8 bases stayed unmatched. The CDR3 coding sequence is TGTGCCAGCAGCTTAGTGTATAGCGGGCGGGCAGATACGCAGTATTTT. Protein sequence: CASSLVYSGRADTQYF.

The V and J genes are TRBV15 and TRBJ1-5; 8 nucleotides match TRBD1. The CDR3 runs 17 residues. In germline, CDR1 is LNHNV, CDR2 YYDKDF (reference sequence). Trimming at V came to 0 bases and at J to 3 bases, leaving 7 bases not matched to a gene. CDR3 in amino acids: CATSREVRQGFNQPQHF. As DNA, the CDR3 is TGTGCCACCAGCAGAGAGGTTCGACAGGGGTTCAATCAGCCCCAGCATTTT.

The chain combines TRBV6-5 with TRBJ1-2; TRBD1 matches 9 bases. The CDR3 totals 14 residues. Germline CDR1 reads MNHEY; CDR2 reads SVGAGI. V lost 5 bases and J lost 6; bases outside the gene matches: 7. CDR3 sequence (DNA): TGTGCCAGCAGTCCGATACAGGGGGCGCATGGCTACACCTTC. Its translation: CASSPIQGAHGYTF.

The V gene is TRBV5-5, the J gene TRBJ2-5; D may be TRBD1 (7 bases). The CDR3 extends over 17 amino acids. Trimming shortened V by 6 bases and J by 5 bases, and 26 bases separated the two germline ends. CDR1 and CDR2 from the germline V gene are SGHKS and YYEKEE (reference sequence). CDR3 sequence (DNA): TGTGCCAGCAACTTCCTCAAGGCGGGGTCGACAGGGGAGACCCAGTACTTC. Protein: CASNFLKAGSTGETQYF.

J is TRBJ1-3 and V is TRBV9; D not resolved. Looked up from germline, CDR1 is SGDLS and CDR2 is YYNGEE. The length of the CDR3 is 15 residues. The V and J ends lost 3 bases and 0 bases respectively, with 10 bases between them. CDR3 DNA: TGTGCCAGCAGCGCGGAGGGTTTCTCTGGAAACACCATATATTTT. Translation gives CASSAEGFSGNTIYF.

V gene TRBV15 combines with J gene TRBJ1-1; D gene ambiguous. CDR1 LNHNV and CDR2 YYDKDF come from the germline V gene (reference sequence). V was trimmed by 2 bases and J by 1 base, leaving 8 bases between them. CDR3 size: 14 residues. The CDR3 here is CATSRPGRNTEAFF. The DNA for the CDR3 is TGTGCCACCAGCAGACCAGGCAGGAACACTGAAGCTTTCTTT.

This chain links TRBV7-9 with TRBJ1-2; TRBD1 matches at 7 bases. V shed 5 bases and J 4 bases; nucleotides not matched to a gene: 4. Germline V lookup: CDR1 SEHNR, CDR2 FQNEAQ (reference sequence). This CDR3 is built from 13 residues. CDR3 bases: TGTGCCAGCAGCCCCGACAGGGTCTATGGCTACACCTTC. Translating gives CASSPDRVYGYTF. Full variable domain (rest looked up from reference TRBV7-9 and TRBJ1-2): DTGVSQNPRHKITKRGQNVTFRCDPISEHNRLYWYRQTLGQGPEFLTYFQNEAQLEKSRLLSDRFSAERPKGSFSTLEIQRTEQGDSAMYLCASSPDRVYGYTFGSGTRLTVV.

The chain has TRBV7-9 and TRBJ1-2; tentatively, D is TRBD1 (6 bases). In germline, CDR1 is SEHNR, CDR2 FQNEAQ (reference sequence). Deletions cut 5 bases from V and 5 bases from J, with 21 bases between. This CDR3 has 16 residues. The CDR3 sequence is CASSHRAGAGWYGYTF. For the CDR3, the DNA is TGTGCCAGCAGCCACAGGGCCGGAGCAGGGTGGTATGGCTACACCTTC.

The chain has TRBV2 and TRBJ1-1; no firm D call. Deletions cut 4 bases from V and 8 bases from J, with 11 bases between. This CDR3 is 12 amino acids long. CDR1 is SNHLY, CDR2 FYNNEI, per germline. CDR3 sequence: CASSVARGEAFF. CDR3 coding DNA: TGTGCCAGCAGTGTCGCACGCGGGGAAGCTTTCTTT.